This TCR beta chain was captured by sequencing in a study of identical twins. After template switching added a universal primer site, the resulting cDNA carried unique molecular identifiers. Via MiXCR, TCRdb re-called the 5' RACE reads, giving one row per CDR3 protein. The sample contains approximately 700,000 distinct CDR3 sequences, 15% to 20% of which appear only once. Losses at the gene ends were 2 bases for V and 6 bases for J; bases not matched to a gene: 10. Germline values: CDR1 DFQATT, CDR2 SNEGSKA (reference sequence). CDR3 length equals 14 residues. The sample was also reused in another study, on T cells expressing NK-cell markers. Turning to that study: Researchers got TCR beta repertoires out of sorted CD3+CD56+NKG2C+, CD3+CD56+NKG2C- and CD3+CD56-NKG2C+ T cells. CD8+ T cells in a handful of donors included dominant NKG2C+ clonotypes at roughly 1.0-7.0%.

The chain joins TRBV20-1 to TRBJ2-7; TRBD2 aligns across 7 bases. Sequencing was performed on PBMCs. This clonotype was sampled from a woman younger than 35 in good health. CDR3 region: CSARNIAGEREQYF. In nucleotides, the CDR3 is TGCAGTGCTAGAAATATAGCGGGTGAGCGCGAGCAGTACTTC.